This record concerns one TCR beta chain sequence. The antigen is not known. Each donor (without exception) was a healthy Caucasian. In germline, CDR1 is SGHTA, CDR2 FQGNSA. Trimming shortened V by 10 bases and J by 0 bases, and 14 bases separated the two germline ends. The CDR3 consists of 14 residues. The data were taken from a study of identical twins. Study-wide points: Out-of-frame TCR alpha sharing in monozygotic twins exceeded recombination model predictions. Whereas memory repertoires showed no such difference, abundant cord blood beta clonotypes carried fewer insertions. Twin-shared out-of-frame alpha sequences were enriched for low generation probability.

TCRdb redid the calling of the 5' RACE reads with MiXCR, one entry per CDR3 protein. Among some 250,000 distinct CDR3 sequences listed, 9.5% to 15% were seen once. These data also featured in a second study, about yellow fever vaccine responses in identical twins.

The chain is built from TRBV7-2 and TRBJ2-3, with D tentatively TRBD1 (6 bases). This clonotype originated in a woman younger than 30 in good health. The sequenced sample was memory (CD45RO+) T cells sorted from blood. CDR3 DNA: TGTGCCACAAGATGGGGGCGCAGCACAGATACGCAGTATTTT. Its translation: CATRWGRSTDTQYF.